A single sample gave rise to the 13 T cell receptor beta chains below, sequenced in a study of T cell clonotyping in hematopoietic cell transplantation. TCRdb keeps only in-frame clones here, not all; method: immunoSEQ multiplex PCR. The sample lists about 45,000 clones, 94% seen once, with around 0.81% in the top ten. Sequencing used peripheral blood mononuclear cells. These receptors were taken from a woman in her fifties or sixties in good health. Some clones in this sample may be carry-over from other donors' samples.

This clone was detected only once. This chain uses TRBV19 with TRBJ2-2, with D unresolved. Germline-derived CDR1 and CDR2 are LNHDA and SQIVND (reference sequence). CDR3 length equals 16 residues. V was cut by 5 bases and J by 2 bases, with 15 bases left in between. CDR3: CASSSFLLDNTGELFF. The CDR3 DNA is TGTGCCAGTAGTTCTTTCCTCCTTGATAACACCGGGGAGCTGTTTTTT. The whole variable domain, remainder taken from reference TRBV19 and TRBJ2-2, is DGGITQSPKYLFRKEGQNVTLSCEQNLNHDAMYWYRQDPGQGLRLIYYSQIVNDFQKGDIAEGYSVSREKKESFPLTVTSAQKNPTAFYLCASSSFLLDNTGELFFGEGSRLTVL.

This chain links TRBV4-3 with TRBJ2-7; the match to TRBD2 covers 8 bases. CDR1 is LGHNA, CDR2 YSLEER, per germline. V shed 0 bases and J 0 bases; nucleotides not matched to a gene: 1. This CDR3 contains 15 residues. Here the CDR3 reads CASSQEAGASYEQYF. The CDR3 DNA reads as TGCGCCAGCAGCCAAGAAGCGGGGGCCTCCTACGAGCAGTACTTC.

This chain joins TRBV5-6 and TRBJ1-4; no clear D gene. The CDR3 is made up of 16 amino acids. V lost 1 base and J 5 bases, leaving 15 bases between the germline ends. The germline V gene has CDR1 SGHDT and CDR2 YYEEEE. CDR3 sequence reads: CASSLYFETENEKLFF. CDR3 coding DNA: TGTGCCAGCAGCTTGTATTTTGAGACTGAGAATGAAAAACTGTTTTTT.

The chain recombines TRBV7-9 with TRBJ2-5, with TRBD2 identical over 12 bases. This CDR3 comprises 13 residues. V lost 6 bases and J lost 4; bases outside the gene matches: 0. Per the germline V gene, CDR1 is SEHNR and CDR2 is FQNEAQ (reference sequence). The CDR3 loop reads CASRTSGGETQYF. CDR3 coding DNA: TGTGCCAGCAGGACTAGCGGGGGAGAGACCCAGTACTTC.

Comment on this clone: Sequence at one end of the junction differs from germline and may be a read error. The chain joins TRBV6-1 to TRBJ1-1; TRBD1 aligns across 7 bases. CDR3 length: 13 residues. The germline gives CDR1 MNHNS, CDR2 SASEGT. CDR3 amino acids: CASREAGGTEAFF. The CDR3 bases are TGTGCCAGCAGAGAAGCAGGGGGTACTGAAGCTTTCTTT.

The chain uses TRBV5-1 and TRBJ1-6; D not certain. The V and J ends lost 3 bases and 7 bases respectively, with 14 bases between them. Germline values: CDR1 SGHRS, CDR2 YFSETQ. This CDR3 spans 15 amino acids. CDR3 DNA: TGCGCCAGCAGCTCGGTGGGAATACCGAATTCACCCCTCCACTTT. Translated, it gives CASSSVGIPNSPLHF.

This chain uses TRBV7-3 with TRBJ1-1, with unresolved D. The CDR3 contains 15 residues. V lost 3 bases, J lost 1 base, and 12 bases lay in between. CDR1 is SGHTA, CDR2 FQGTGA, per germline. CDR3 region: CASSLTGNSNTEAFF. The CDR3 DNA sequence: TGTGCCAGCAGCTTGACGGGAAATTCGAACACTGAAGCTTTCTTT.

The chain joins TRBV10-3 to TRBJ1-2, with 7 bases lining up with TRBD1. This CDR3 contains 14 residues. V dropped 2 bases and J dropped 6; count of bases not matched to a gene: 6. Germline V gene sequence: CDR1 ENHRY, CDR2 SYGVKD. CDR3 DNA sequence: TGTGCCATCAGTGAGACAGGGGAACTCGATGGCTACACCTTC. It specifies CAISETGELDGYTF.

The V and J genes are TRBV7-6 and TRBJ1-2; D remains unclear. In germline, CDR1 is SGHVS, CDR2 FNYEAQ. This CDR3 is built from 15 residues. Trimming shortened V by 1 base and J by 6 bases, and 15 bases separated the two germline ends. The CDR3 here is CASSLGGWRNDGYTF. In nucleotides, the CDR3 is TGTGCCAGCAGCTTAGGGGGTTGGCGGAATGATGGCTACACCTTC.

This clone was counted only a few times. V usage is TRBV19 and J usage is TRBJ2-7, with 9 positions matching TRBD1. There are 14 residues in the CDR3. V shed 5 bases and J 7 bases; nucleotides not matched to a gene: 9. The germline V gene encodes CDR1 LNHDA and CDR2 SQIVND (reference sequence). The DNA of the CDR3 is TGTGCCAGTAGTGTGTCCGGGACAGGGTGGGAGCAGTACTTC. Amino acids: CASSVSGTGWEQYF.

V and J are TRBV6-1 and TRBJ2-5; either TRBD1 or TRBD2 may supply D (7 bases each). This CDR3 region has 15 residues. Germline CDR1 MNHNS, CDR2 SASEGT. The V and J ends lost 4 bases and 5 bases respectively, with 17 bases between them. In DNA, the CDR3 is TGTGCCAGCAGTGGGACCCAGGGGGGGAGCGAGACCCAGTACTTC. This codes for CASSGTQGGSETQYF.

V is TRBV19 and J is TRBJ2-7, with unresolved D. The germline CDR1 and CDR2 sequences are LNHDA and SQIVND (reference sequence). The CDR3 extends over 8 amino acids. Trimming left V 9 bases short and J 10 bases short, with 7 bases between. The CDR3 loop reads CARSDQYF. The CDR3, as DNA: TGTGCCAGATCGGATCAGTACTTC.

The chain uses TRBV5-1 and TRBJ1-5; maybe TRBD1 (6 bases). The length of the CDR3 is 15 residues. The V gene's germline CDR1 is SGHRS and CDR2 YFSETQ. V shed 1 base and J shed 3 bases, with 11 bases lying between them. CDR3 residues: CASSLRGAYNQPQHF. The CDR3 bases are TGCGCCAGCAGCTTGAGGGGGGCATACAATCAGCCCCAGCATTTT.